The TCR beta chain described here comes from a study of beta chain features in type 1 diabetes (dated by TCRdb to 2016 to 2019). Notes on the research overall: No differences in mean age, gender distribution, total cell number or subset yield were found between patients and healthy donors. A total of 107,917,701 sorted cells were examined across all samples, and RNA yield correlated strongly with the number of cells per subset. In the study, recently diagnosed type 1 diabetes patients and matched healthy donors were compared on the TCRB repertoires of their sorted circulating CD4+ T cell subsets. Whereas all 30 or so donors provided naive and central memory subsets, regulatory and stem cell-like memory subsets were isolated from just 8 patients and roughly 8 healthy donors.

Based on the germline V gene, the CDR1 and CDR2 sequences are SQVTM and ANQGSEA. Germline trimming amounts to 4 bases on V and 6 bases on J, with 21 as the count of junction bases outside the gene matches. The cysteine opens and the phenylalanine closes a CDR3 of 19 amino acids. The kept DNA is CDR3 alone, 57 bases in frame from the first base. The High Capacity cDNA Reverse Transcription Kit was used to reverse transcribe all of the isolated RNA, meaning that expressed TCRB transcripts were what got sequenced. Naive, central memory and regulatory T cell samples underwent deep immunoSEQ sequencing, averaging approximately 3.3 million total reads per sample. After sorted cells were lysed in RLT buffer, RNA was extracted with DNase-treated RNeasy Micro or Mini kits, with the choice depending on cell number. Each cell subset was processed on its own to prevent cross-contamination, while patient and healthy donor samples were processed together. TCRB sequences were amplified from cDNA with the immunoSEQ multiplex PCR, producing 87-bp fragments spanning the CDR3 region. Sequencing of the amplicons was performed on the Illumina HiSeq platform. Under the source paper's analysis protocol: PCR bias was computationally corrected using synthetic template baselines, reads within Hamming distance 2 were collapsed, and singletons that could not be merged were discarded. Reads were aligned against IMGT so that V, D and J genes, CDR3 length and insertions or deletions at six rearrangement sites could be assigned. Clonotype counts were normalized to sorted cell number within each subset before computing true diversity and Gini coefficients with the tcR R package. The overlap coefficient, calculated on TCRB nucleotide sequences, was used to measure repertoire sharing. As a proxy for the pre-selection repertoire, out-of-frame TCRB sequences from naive cells were analyzed. In TCRdb, the immuneACCESS table is reduced to in-frame sequences with V and J assigned. These tables do not hold every clone; where another copy was compared, an unresolved V gene accounts for under half, and the others remain unexplained. Clonal size and the V and J genes are those of that table, whereas D and trimming came from the DNA. The sample data list under 950,000 clones, and 15% to 20% of these were observed just once. Of the sample, 0.02% to 0.025% is held by the ten largest clones.

From each donor, a single peripheral blood sample of around 120 mL on average was drawn into heparinised tubes. Naive, central memory, regulatory and stem cell-like memory CD4+ T cells were sorted on a BD FACSAria II using a panel including CD45RO, CCR7, CD25, CD127, CD95 and CD27. All sorted populations exceeded 95% purity. PBMCs were isolated right away by Lymphoprep density gradient centrifugation and were stained directly, without culture. To minimize batch effects, samples were stained and sorted in pairs, one healthy donor with one patient per experiment. A few counts support this clone. Its antigen has not been determined. Base qualities are not provided; no much larger clone lies one nucleotide away. General findings and caveats noted by the study authors: Naive, central memory and regulatory TCRB repertoires appeared more similar among patients than among healthy donors. Shorter templates might be favored by PCR, yet because patient and control samples were amplified and corrected together, any such skew would affect both groups equally. Type 1 diabetes patients showed a moderate but significant shortening of TCRB CDR3 length in all four CD4+ subsets. Because cDNA rather than genomic DNA was sequenced, highly expressing activated cells could have been over-represented, although no difference in activation and CD3 levels was found between groups. Fewer insertions and more nucleotide deletions at VDJ recombination sites were observed in patients with type 1 diabetes, implying thymic rearrangement abnormalities. Because the HLA sub-analyses included only small numbers of individuals, any influence of HLA type on TCRB rearrangement was left unresolved.

This sequence was found in a woman aged 18 to 35 in good health. The rearranged segments are TRBV29-1 and TRBJ2-1; 10 middle bases align to TRBD2. What was sequenced was naive CD4+ T cells from blood. According to the study, the label for this sample's cell subset or site signals: true naive CD4+ T cells. The DNA reads as follows: TGCAGCGTTGCCCTAGGACTAGCGGAGCTCATAGGGGGAACCAATGAGCAGTTCTTC. This gives the protein CSVALGLAELIGGTNEQFF.